The sequence of this T cell receptor (beta chain) was determined in a study of T cells in Graves' hyperthyroidism and ophthalmopathy. It was RNA transcripts that yielded the amplified TCR beta CDR3 regions. An initial round of RT-PCR targeting the TCR CDR3 relied on the HTBI primer set. MiXCR, run by TCRdb on the multiplex PCR reads, gives a single entry per CDR3 protein. The table has around 760,000 distinct CDR3 sequences, about 35% seen once; the top ten hold about a third. An approximately 10 ml volume of fresh peripheral blood provided the PBMCs. This clonotype was detected a few times. What it binds is not known. The germline CDR1 and CDR2 sequences are MNHEY and SVGAGI. V lost 4 bases, J lost 8 bases, and 7 bases stayed unmatched. The CDR3 length is 14 residues. General study findings and limits: The blood repertoire included most of the expanded thyroid clonotypes above 0.001.

Sequencing used blood. This sequence was found in a woman aged 40 to 50 with Graves' hyperthyroidism. The chain has TRBV6-5 and TRBJ1-2, with 10 bases aligning to TRBD1. In DNA, the CDR3 is TGTGCCAGCAGTTTTGACAGGGGGCGCAAGGGCTACACCTTC. This sequence encodes CASSFDRGRKGYTF.